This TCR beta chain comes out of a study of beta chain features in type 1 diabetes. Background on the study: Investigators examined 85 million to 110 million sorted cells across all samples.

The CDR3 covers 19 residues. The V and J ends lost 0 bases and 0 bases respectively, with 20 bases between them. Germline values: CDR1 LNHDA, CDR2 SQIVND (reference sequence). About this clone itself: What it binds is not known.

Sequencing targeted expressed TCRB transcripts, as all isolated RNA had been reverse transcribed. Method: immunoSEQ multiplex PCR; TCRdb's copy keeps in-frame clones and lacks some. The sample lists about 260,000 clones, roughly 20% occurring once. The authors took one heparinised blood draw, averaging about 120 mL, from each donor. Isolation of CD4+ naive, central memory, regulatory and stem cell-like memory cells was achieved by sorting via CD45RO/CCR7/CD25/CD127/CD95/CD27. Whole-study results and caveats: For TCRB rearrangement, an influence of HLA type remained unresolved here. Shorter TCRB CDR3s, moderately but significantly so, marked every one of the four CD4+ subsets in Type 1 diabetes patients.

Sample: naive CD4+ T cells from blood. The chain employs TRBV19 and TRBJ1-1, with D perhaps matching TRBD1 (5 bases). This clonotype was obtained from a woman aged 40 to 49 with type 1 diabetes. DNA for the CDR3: TGTGCCAGTAGTATAGACAGCGGGACTAAGGCGGGTATGAACACTGAAGCTTTCTTT. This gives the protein CASSIDSGTKAGMNTEAFF.